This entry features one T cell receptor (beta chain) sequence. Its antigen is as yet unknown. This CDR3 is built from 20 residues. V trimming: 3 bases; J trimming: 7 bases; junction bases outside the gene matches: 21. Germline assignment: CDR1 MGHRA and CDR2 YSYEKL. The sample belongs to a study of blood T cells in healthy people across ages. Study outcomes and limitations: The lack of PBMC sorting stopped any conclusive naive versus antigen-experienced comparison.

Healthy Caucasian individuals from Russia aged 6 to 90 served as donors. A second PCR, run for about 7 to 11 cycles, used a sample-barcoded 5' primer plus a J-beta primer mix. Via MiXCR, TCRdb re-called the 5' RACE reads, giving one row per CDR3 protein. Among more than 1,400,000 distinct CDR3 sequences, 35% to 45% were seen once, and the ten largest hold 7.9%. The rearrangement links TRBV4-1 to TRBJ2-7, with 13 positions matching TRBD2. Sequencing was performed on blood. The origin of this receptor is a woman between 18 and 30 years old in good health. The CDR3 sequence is CASSHRGLAGVPTLYNEQYF. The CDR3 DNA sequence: TGCGCCAGCAGCCATCGTGGACTAGCGGGAGTCCCGACCCTGTACAATGAGCAGTACTTC.